Reported below is one T cell receptor (beta chain). This clone appeared a few times. Which antigen it targets is not known. No qualities accompany the bases; no much larger clone lies one base away. These data originate in a study of cytomegalovirus exposure and HLA in healthy donors listed by TCRdb under 2017. Concerning the study at large: In an earlier analysis of roughly 590 of the donors, about 270 Gb of sequence data and some 100 million unique TCR beta sequences from some 170 million T cells were reported. An early release covering roughly 640 HLA-typed donors comprised 250 to 350 gigabases of sequencing data and tens of millions of unique TCR sequences. The genetic ancestry cluster associated with self-reported Caucasian donors included over 65% of the 300 to 450 genotyped donors. The study was designed to test whether signatures of past pathogen exposure could be identified by cataloging public T cell receptors. Using immunosequencing, the study profiled T cell repertoires from 500 to 800 subjects and related those repertoires to cytomegalovirus serostatus. In addition to the first cohort of approximately 670 subjects, a separate validation cohort of approximately 120 different subjects was used. To predict cytomegalovirus infection status, the study combined high-throughput TCR immunosequencing, statistical association of individual TCRs with disease status, and machine learning. To study patterns of TCR occurrence, a later analysis re-analyzed previously published TCR beta repertoires from 650 to 750 donors and added high-resolution HLA genotyping. Rather than using new phenotypic data, the later analysis identified candidate immune exposures from TCR beta sequences and from how often those sequences occurred across donors. An earlier analysis of fewer than 700 of the donors applied high-throughput TCR beta sequencing to assess whether each TCR beta V gene segment acted as functional or pseudogenic. Alongside the repertoire data, information on donor age, sex, ethnicity and CMV serostatus was compiled. A later genetic analysis took genome-wide SNP genotypes for about three fifths of the roughly 700 donors and used that subset as a discovery cohort. All discovery cohort repertoires had been generated on a single sequencing platform. Both class I and class II loci were covered by HLA typing, at four-digit resolution. Typing coverage varied by locus: roughly 620-640 donors for A, B, C, DRB1 and DQB1; some 520 for DQA1; over 600 for DPA1; some 470 for DPB1. Because of strong linkage in the cohort, 5 or 6 DR-DQ haplotypes were treated as single units for association and clustering. Among some 400 genotyped donors of the cohort, an average of approximately 200,000 unique TCR beta nucleotide sequences was sequenced per donor, of which about 19% were non-productive.

The cohort comprised fewer than 750 healthy bone marrow donors. At the time of sampling, every cohort member was nominally healthy, though immune exposures that went unrecorded were likely present. The donor tested CMV seropositive, placing the donor among the 250 to 350 seropositive members of the cohort. A peripheral blood sample was provided by each donor, and peripheral blood mononuclear cells were used for TCR beta sequencing. Genomic DNA was extracted from the blood cell samples with the Qiagen DNeasy Blood Extraction Kit. Libraries were made using the immunoSEQ multiplex PCR assay. For the multiplex PCR, a mixture combining 60 forward primers for TCR Vbeta segments and 13 reverse primers for TCR Jbeta segments was used. Amplification of the CDR3 region of rearranged TCR beta genes was performed with a multiplex PCR assay on genomic DNA. The amplified TCR beta libraries were sequenced on the Illumina HiSeq System as 87-base-pair reads. The original pipeline was this. In a later analysis, about 80 million unique TCR beta chains were counted across the 690 or so repertoires, and around 10 million of these chains were shared by at least two donors. A nearest-neighbor algorithm error-corrected the raw reads and collapsed the reads into unique sequences, merging closely related sequences to remove PCR and sequencing errors. Alignment of CDR3 sequences to IMGT reference sequences was used to assign V, D and J gene segments. For a sequence to be retained, a match of at least six nucleotides was required to both a V gene segment and a J gene segment. Rearrangements were called productive when the CDR3 lacked stop codons and stayed in frame with V and J; all others were non-productive. Following IMGT convention, CDR3 was defined as the stretch from the second conserved V-encoded cysteine up to the conserved J-encoded phenylalanine. In an earlier analysis of some 550 of the donors, sequences lacking an unambiguous match to a single V gene segment were excluded. An earlier analysis of over 450 of the donors classified V segments as functional when productive rearrangements were above 56.7% and as segregating when the standard deviation between donors was above 5%. A statistical classification framework was built to diagnose cytomegalovirus status from the catalog of TCR beta chain sequences. V and J gene assignment, in a later analysis, came from comparing TCR nucleotide sequences with IMGT/GENE-DB human TR gene sequences. In a later analysis, CDR3 sequences and most-parsimonious VDJ recombination scenarios were assigned using the TCRdist pipeline. A later analysis defined each TCR beta chain by its CDR3 amino acid sequence plus V-gene family, and excluded reads lacking a unique V-gene family. In a later analysis, approximately 590 highly shared, low-generation-probability nucleotide sequences were removed to address suspected cross-contamination and a sequencing artifact. For each public chain, a later analysis derived a clonal expansion index from normalized ranks of inferred template counts within each repertoire. Generation probabilities in a later analysis came from a VDJ recombination model fitted to out-of-frame rearrangements, and those results were checked against IGoR. A later analysis scored TCR-TCR, TCR-HLA and TCR-CMV co-occurrence with hypergeometric tests, applying a repertoire-size bias correction to TCR pairs. In a later analysis, false discovery rates were estimated by permuting HLA or CMV assignments 20 times. In a later analysis, co-occurring TCRs were grouped using DBSCAN, and TCRdist sequence similarity was added for clustering within HLA-allele-positive subsets. Co-occurrence clustering excluded repertoires with fewer than 30,000 or more than 120,000 public chains, plus five with anomalous nucleotide sharing. In its TCRdb copy, this immuneACCESS table keeps in-frame sequences only and misses some clones. Where compared with another copy, unresolved V genes explain less than half of these, and the others have no known cause. For V, J and clone size, that table is used; D and trimming come from the DNA. For this sample there are about 99,000 clones; more than 75% appear just once. About 9.3% of the sample is taken by the ten largest.

The CDR3 contains 16 residues, cysteine and phenylalanine counted. Just CDR3 DNA is preserved here, 48 bases in frame from base 1. CDR1 MNHEY and CDR2 SVGAGI were looked up in the germline V gene. V ends up 0 bases short and J 9 bases short, with an unmatched junction base count of 10. Beyond this particular receptor, the publication reports: A few of the identified cytomegalovirus-associated TCR beta chains were confirmed in vitro to be specific for cytomegalovirus antigens. In this cohort, only TCR beta chains were sequenced, and detectable features were limited by the absence of alpha or paired-chain data. Some IMGT-functional V segments, including TRBV6-2 and TRBV6-3, could not be told apart with the 87-base-pair reads, so those segments were excluded. A further reported finding was that TCR beta sequences accurately predicted the HLA-A and HLA-B alleles for most subjects in the first cohort. Several of the top co-occurrence clusters appeared to be linked to parvovirus B19, influenza, CMV and Epstein-Barr virus, according to a later analysis. Because counts were too low, roughly 16 rarely observed V segments, including chromosome 9 orphons, were left out of the earlier analysis of 587 of the donors. A later analysis associated roughly 17,000 TCR beta sequences with specific HLA alleles at a false discovery rate of 0.05. V-gene and J-gene trimming of TCR beta chains was associated with a missense DCLRE1C variant in a later genetic analysis, and the association was replicated in an independent cohort. Strong co-occurrence of HLA alleles, especially DR and DQ, made assigning TCR associations to individual alleles difficult. The only immune exposure information available for the cohort was CMV serostatus. In a later analysis, TCR association rates were found to vary across HLA loci, with the most associated TCRs seen for DRB1 alleles and the fewest for HLA-C alleles. While some public TCRs were present in many individuals, most TCR sequences turned up only very rarely across donors. HLA typing was unavailable for some donors at each locus, so association tests used only the typed subset. The authors suggested that the approach could potentially be extended to other disease states and immunological phenotypes. Presence/absence analyses assumed roughly uniform sequencing depth across donors, an assumption that may not hold. Cytomegalovirus status was reported to be diagnosed by the classifier with high specificity and sensitivity in both the original and validation cohorts. In a later analysis, HLA-associated TCR beta chains were found to be more clonally expanded and to have lower generation probabilities than equally common non-associated chains. Broadly in line with IMGT annotations, most TCR beta V segments showed up in productive rearrangements about 87% or about 30% of the time in an earlier analysis of several hundred of the donors. A total of fewer than 200 TCR beta chains were listed by the study as associated with cytomegalovirus. The sequencing pipeline was judged likely to have produced a cluster of highly shared sequence variants as a technical artifact. According to a later analysis, most CMV-associated TCR beta chains appeared to be HLA-restricted, and the HLA associations seemed to be driven largely by CMV exposure. A later genetic analysis reported fewer N-insertions in productive TCRs among donors in an Asian-associated ancestry cluster than the roughly 620-donor mean. Correlated functional status among segregating V segments might be attributable to linkage disequilibrium, but an unknown experimental factor could not be ruled out.

The source of this sequence is a woman aged 18 to 35 in good health and CMV-seropositive. The chain joins TRBV6-5 to TRBJ2-1; 8 of the junction bases match TRBD1. The sample taken for sequencing was PBMCs. The DNA sequence is TGTGCCAGCAGTTACTCGAACCAGGGGGCGGATAGTGAGCAGTTCTTC. It translates to CASSYSNQGADSEQFF.